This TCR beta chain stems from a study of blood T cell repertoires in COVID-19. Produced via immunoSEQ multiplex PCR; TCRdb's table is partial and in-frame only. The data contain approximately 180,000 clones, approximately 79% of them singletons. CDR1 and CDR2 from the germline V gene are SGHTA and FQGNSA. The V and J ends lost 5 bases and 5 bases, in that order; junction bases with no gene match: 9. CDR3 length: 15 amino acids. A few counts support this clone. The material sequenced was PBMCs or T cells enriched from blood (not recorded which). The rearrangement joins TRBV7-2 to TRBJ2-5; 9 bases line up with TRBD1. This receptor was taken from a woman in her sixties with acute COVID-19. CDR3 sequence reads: CASSAGTGMEETQYF. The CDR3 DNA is TGTGCCAGCAGCGCCGGGACAGGGATGGAGGAGACCCAGTACTTC. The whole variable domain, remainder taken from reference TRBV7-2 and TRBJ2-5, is GAGVSQSPSNKVTEKGKDVELRCDPISGHTALYWYRQSLGQGLEFLIYFQGNSAPDKSGLPSDRFSAERTGGSVSTLTIQRTQQEDSAVYLCASSAGTGMEETQYFGPGTRLLVL.